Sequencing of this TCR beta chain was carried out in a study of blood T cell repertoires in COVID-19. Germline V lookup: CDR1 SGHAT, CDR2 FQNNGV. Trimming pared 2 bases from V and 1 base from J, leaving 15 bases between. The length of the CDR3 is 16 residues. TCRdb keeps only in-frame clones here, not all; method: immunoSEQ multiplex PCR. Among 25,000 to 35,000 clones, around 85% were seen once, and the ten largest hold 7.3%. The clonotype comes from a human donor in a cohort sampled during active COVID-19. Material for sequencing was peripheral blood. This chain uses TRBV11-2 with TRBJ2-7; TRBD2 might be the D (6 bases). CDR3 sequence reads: CASSLLSREVSYEQYF. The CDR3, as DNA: TGTGCCAGCAGCTTATTGTCCAGGGAGGTATCCTACGAGCAGTACTTC.